The 13 T cell receptor beta chains reported below all come from one sample, sequenced in a study of shared clonotypes between healthy human individuals. The assay was immunoSEQ multiplex PCR, and TCRdb's table has in-frame clones only and misses some. Of under 130,000 clones listed, roughly 70% are singletons. Specimen: memory CD8+ T cells sorted from blood. Sample subset: CD45RO+ cells pooled with CCR7-negative TemRA cells. All receptors come from a young woman in good health.

This clone has a handful of counts. The J gene is TRBJ1-2, the V gene TRBV7-2; tentative D call: TRBD1 (6 bases). Germline CDR1 and CDR2: SGHTA and FQGNSA. V lost 5 bases and J 3 bases, leaving 16 bases between the germline ends. CDR3 size: 15 residues. CDR3 protein: CASSTYLQGDYGYTF. The CDR3 DNA is TGTGCCAGCAGCACATATTTACAGGGAGACTATGGCTACACCTTC.

V usage is TRBV4-1 and J usage is TRBJ2-7, with 9 bases identical to TRBD1. Unmatched junction bases numbered 1, after V lost 1 base and J lost 3 bases. The CDR3 runs 14 residues. Per germline, CDR1 MGHRA and CDR2 YSYEKL. The DNA of the CDR3 is TGCGCCAGCAGCCAAGTGGACAGGGGCTACGAGCAGTACTTC. This codes for CASSQVDRGYEQYF.

The chain combines TRBV9 with TRBJ2-2, with 12 positions matching TRBD2. With 4 bases clipped from V and 4 bases from J, the junction kept 11 bases outside the gene matches. CDR1 SGDLS and CDR2 YYNGEE come from the germline V gene. The CDR3 is made up of 18 amino acids. CDR3 protein: CASSYGLAGLLSTGELFF. The CDR3 region has the DNA TGTGCCAGCAGCTACGGACTAGCGGGGCTTCTAAGCACCGGGGAGCTGTTTTTT.

As to this clone: This specimen includes other DNA sequences encoding the same CDR3. J is TRBJ2-2 and V is TRBV9; no reliable D call. Germline-derived CDR1 and CDR2 are SGDLS and YYNGEE. This CDR3 is built from 14 residues. V was cut by 0 bases and J by 2 bases, with 5 bases left in between. The CDR3 nucleotides read TGTGCCAGCAGCGTAGCTTATAACACCGGGGAGCTGTTTTTT. It yields the protein CASSVAYNTGELFF.

In this sample, this clone turned up a few times. J is TRBJ2-1 and V is TRBV25-1, with 11 bases fitting TRBD2. Germline V gene lookup returns CDR1 MGHDK and CDR2 SYGVNS. V was pared by 2 bases and J by 7 bases, with 4 bases of the junction left unmatched. This CDR3 contains 15 residues. CDR3 loop: CASSETSGSINEQFF. DNA of the CDR3: TGTGCCAGCAGTGAAACTAGCGGGAGTATTAATGAGCAGTTCTTC.

CDR3 sequence: CASSGDRGDEQYF. CDR3 nucleotide sequence: TGTGCCAGCAGTGGGGACAGGGGTGACGAGCAGTACTTC. The chain joins TRBV2 to TRBJ2-7; 10 bases align to TRBD1. V gave up 4 bases and J gave up 5 bases; unmatched junction bases: 2. CDR1 is SNHLY, CDR2 FYNNEI, per germline. The CDR3 length is 13 residues.

This clone was recorded at least ten times. J is TRBJ1-2 and V is TRBV4-3, with TRBD1 as a possible D gene (5 bases). Trimming removed 7 bases at V and 2 bases at J, with 20 bases between. Germline V gene sequence: CDR1 LGHNA, CDR2 YSLEER. The CDR3 consists of 16 residues. In DNA form, the CDR3 reads TGCGCCAGCAAGGGATCTCAGAGGGACGGGAACTATGGCTACACCTTC. Amino acid sequence: CASKGSQRDGNYGYTF.

The chain employs TRBV7-9 and TRBJ1-3, with D unclear. V was shortened by 1 base and J by 0 bases, with 10 bases between the two germline ends. The CDR3 is made up of 16 amino acids. CDR1 is SEHNR, CDR2 FQNEAQ, per germline (reference sequence). CDR3 bases: TGTGCCAGCAGCTTAGGGTCGCCGTCCTCTGGAAACACCATATATTTT. This translates into CASSLGSPSSGNTIYF. Based on the CDR3 plus reference TRBV7-9 and TRBJ1-3, the full variable domain is DTGVSQNPRHKITKRGQNVTFRCDPISEHNRLYWYRQTLGQGPEFLTYFQNEAQLEKSRLLSDRFSAERPKGSFSTLEIQRTEQGDSAMYLCASSLGSPSSGNTIYFGEGSWLTVV.

The rearrangement joins TRBV6-1 to TRBJ2-6; maybe TRBD2 (5 bases). V gave up 4 bases and J gave up 0 bases, with 10 bases separating them. The CDR3 contains 16 residues. The germline gives CDR1 MNHNS, CDR2 SASEGT. CDR3 region: CASSAPGDSGANVLTF. The CDR3 bases are TGTGCCAGCAGTGCTCCCGGGGACTCTGGGGCCAACGTCCTGACTTTC.

This sequence joins TRBV7-6 and TRBJ2-7, with a possible D match to TRBD2 (5 bases). CDR1 is SGHVS and CDR2 is FNYEAQ in the germline V gene. The CDR3 covers 14 residues. V lost 5 bases, J lost 2 bases, and 13 bases lay in between. The CDR3 DNA follows: TGTGCCAGCAGCCCAGGACTTAAAACCTACGAGCAGTACTTC. Its protein product is CASSPGLKTYEQYF.

The gene calls are TRBV27 and TRBJ1-5; 7 bases align to TRBD1. Germline values: CDR1 MNHEY, CDR2 SMNVEV (reference sequence). With 5 bases clipped from V and 1 base from J, the junction kept 5 bases outside the gene matches. The CDR3 consists of 15 residues. The CDR3 bases are TGTGCCAGCAGTCACACAGGGGCAAGCAATCAGCCCCAGCATTTT. Translation gives CASSHTGASNQPQHF.

The chain uses TRBV28 and TRBJ2-1, with 9 bases aligning to TRBD1. CDR1 is MDHEN, CDR2 SYDVKM, per germline. The CDR3 spans 16 residues. V lost 8 bases and J lost 3; bases outside the gene matches: 11. The CDR3 DNA is TGTGCCAGCCGGGACAGGGCCTTTTCGTTCTACAATGAGCAGTTCTTC. Protein sequence: CASRDRAFSFYNEQFF. Filled out from reference TRBV28 and TRBJ2-1, the complete variable domain reads DVKVTQSSRYLVKRTGEKVFLECVQDMDHENMFWYRQDPGLGLRLIYFSYDVKMKEKGDIPEGYSVSREKKERFSLILESASTNQTSMYLCASRDRAFSFYNEQFFGPGTRLTVL.

V usage is TRBV27 and J usage is TRBJ2-7; 7 nucleotides line up with TRBD1. Germline V gives CDR1 MNHEY, CDR2 SMNVEV (reference sequence). The ends lost 4 bases at V and 4 bases at J; junction bases unmatched: 13. The CDR3 is made up of 16 amino acids. The CDR3: CASSSIQGTSLYEQYF. The DNA of the CDR3 is TGTGCCAGCAGTTCAATACAGGGGACCTCCTTATACGAGCAGTACTTC.